The 11 T cell receptor beta chains in this list originate from one sample, sequenced in a study of T-cell memory formation after mild COVID-19. In TCRdb, the 5' RACE reads were re-called with MiXCR into one record per CDR3 protein. The sample includes approximately 350,000 distinct CDR3 sequences, 10% to 15% seen only once; the top ten take about a fifth. Specimen: PBMCs or a T cell subset sorted from them (not recorded which). The receptors stem from a man aged 18 to 29 who had mild COVID-19 (a few samples of this study predate the infection). Cell type and time point are not known.

The CDR3 protein is CASSPGTGGLTEAFF. The CDR3 DNA follows: TGTGCCAGCAGCCCGGGGACAGGGGGCTTGACTGAAGCTTTCTTT. V usage is TRBV11-3 and J usage is TRBJ1-1; 12 bases are a match to TRBD1. This CDR3 comprises 15 residues. CDR1 and CDR2 (germline): SGHNT, YENEEA. The ends lost 5 bases at V and 5 bases at J; junction bases unmatched: 6.

This clonotype was seen only once. The gene calls are TRBV29-1 and TRBJ2-5; TRBD2 matches at 15 bases. The J segment lost 3 bases and the V segment lost 0 bases, leaving 5 bases of the junction unmatched. This CDR3 region has 17 residues. Germline V gene data show CDR1 as SQVTM and CDR2 as ANQGSEA. The CDR3: CSVEDGTSGGYKETQYF. CDR3 nucleotide sequence: TGCAGCGTTGAAGATGGGACTAGCGGGGGGTACAAAGAGACCCAGTACTTC.

The chain carries TRBV4-1 and TRBJ1-5; D is unclear. The CDR3 has 15 amino acids. Germline CDR1 and CDR2: MGHRA and YSYEKL. The V end lost 3 bases, the J end lost 1 base, and 10 bases lay between the germline ends. As DNA, the CDR3 is TGCGCCAGCAGCCAGGTCCCGAGGAGCAATCAGCCCCAGCATTTT. As protein: CASSQVPRSNQPQHF.

The gene calls are TRBV25-1 and TRBJ2-7; D unresolved. CDR1 MGHDK and CDR2 SYGVNS come from the germline V gene. The CDR3 totals 13 residues. Between the trimmed V and J ends, which lost 1 base and 6 bases, there was a span of 10 bases. CDR3 region: CASSESALSEQYF. CDR3 DNA: TGTGCCAGCAGTGAATCCGCCTTGAGCGAGCAGTACTTC.

This chain uses TRBV4-1 with TRBJ2-7; 9 nucleotides line up with TRBD1. The CDR3 covers 16 residues. From germline, CDR1 is MGHRA and CDR2 YSYEKL. The J segment lost 1 base and the V segment lost 4 bases, leaving 8 bases of the junction unmatched. The CDR3 coding sequence is TGCGCCAGCAGCCTTCTAGCCGGGACAGGGTCCTACGAGCAGTACTTC. It yields the protein CASSLLAGTGSYEQYF.

This clonotype was seen a few times. The chain recombines TRBV2 with TRBJ2-3; 8 bases agree with TRBD1. Looked up from germline, CDR1 is SNHLY and CDR2 is FYNNEI. The J segment lost 4 bases and the V segment lost 7 bases, leaving 1 base of the junction unmatched. The CDR3 has 12 residues. CDR3 in amino acids: CASNRGSDTQYF. The CDR3 DNA is TGTGCCAGCAACAGGGGGTCAGATACGCAGTATTTT.

J is TRBJ2-7 and V is TRBV2, with unresolved D. Germline V gene data show CDR1 as SNHLY and CDR2 as FYNNEI. The CDR3 spans 14 residues. Deletions cut 0 bases from V and 3 bases from J, with 9 bases between. In DNA, the CDR3 is TGTGCCAGCAGTGAAGCCGGCCTCAACTACGAGCAGTACTTC. It yields the protein CASSEAGLNYEQYF.

The chain links TRBV12-3 or TRBV12-4 to TRBJ1-5; the D is unclear. V dropped 8 bases and J dropped 2 bases, with 16 bases sitting between them. This CDR3 is built from 15 residues. CDR3 amino acids: CASDRVRTGNQPQHF. DNA of the CDR3: TGTGCCAGCGACCGTGTGAGAACTGGCAATCAGCCCCAGCATTTT.

This chain links TRBV7-8 with TRBJ2-1; 10 bases map to TRBD1. This CDR3 contains 15 residues. V gave up 5 bases and J gave up 6 bases; unmatched junction bases: 7. Germline CDR1 SGHVS, CDR2 FQNEAQ. The CDR3 DNA reads as TGTGCCAGCAGCATGACGGGACAGGGGACCAATGAGCAGTTCTTC. Its protein is CASSMTGQGTNEQFF. The full variable domain, in which reference TRBV7-8 and TRBJ2-1 provide the parts outside the CDR3, is GAGVSQSPRYKVAKRGQDVALRCDPISGHVSLFWYQQALGQGPEFLTYFQNEAQLDKSGLPSDRFFAERPEGSVSTLKIQRTQQEDSAVYLCASSMTGQGTNEQFFGPGTRLTVL.

This clonotype was counted many times. This rearrangement joins TRBV28 to TRBJ1-2; TRBD1 matches at 9 bases. CDR1 and CDR2 from the germline V gene are MDHEN and SYDVKM. V trimming: 8 bases; J trimming: 2 bases; junction bases outside the gene matches: 0. CDR3 length: 12 residues. The CDR3 is CASGTGNYGYTF. The CDR3 nucleotides are TGTGCCAGCGGGACAGGGAACTATGGCTACACCTTC.

The chain carries TRBV7-6 and TRBJ1-1; unclear D gene. CDR3 length equals 14 residues. V was shortened by 5 bases and J by 5 bases, with 15 bases between the two germline ends. Germline CDR1 reads SGHVS; CDR2 reads FNYEAQ. The CDR3 reads CASSPLRVETEAFF. For the CDR3, the DNA is TGTGCCAGCAGCCCCCTGCGCGTGGAGACTGAAGCTTTCTTT.